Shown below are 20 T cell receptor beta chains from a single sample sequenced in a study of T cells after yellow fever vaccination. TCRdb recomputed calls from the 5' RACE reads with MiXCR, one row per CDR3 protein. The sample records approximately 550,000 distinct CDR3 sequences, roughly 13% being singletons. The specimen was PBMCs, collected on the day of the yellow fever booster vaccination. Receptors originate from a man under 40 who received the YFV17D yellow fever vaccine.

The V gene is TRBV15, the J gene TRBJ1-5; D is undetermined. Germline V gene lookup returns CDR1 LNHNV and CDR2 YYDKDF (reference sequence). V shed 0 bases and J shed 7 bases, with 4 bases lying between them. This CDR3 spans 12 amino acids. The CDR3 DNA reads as TGTGCCACCAGCAGAGATCCCCAGCCCCAGCATTTT. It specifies CATSRDPQPQHF.

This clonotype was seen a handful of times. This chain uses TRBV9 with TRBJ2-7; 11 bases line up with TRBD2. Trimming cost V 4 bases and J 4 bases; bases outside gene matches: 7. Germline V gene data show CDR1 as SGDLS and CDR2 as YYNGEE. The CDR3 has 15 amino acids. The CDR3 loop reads CASSPETSGGYEQYF. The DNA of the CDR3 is TGTGCCAGCAGCCCAGAAACTAGCGGGGGTTACGAGCAGTACTTC.

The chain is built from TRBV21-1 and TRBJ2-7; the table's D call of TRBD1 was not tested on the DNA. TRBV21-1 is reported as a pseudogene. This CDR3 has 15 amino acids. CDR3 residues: CASSHTTGDWYEQYF. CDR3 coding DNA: TGTGCCAGCAGCCATACGACAGGGGATTGGTACGAGCAGTACTTC.

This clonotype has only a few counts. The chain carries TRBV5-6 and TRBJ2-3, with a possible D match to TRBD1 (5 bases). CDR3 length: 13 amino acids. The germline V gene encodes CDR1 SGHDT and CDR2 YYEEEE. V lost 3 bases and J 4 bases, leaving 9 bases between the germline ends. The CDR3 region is CASSSTVPDTQYF. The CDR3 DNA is TGTGCCAGCAGCTCGACAGTCCCAGATACGCAGTATTTT.

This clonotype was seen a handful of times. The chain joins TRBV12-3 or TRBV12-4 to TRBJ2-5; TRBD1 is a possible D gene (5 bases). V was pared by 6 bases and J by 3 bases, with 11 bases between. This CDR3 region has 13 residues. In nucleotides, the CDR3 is TGTGCCAGCAGCCCCGAGACAGAAGAGACCCAGTACTTC. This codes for CASSPETEETQYF.

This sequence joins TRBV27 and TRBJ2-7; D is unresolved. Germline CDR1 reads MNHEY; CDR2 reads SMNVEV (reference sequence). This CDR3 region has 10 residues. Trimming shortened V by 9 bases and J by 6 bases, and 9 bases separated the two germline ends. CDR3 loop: CASYSLEQYF. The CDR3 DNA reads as TGTGCCAGTTATTCTCTCGAGCAGTACTTC.

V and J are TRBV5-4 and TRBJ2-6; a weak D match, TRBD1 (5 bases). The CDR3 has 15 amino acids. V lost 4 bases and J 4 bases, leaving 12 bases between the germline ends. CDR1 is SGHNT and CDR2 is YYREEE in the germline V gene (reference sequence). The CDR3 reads CASSQYRPGANVLTF. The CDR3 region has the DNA TGTGCCAGCAGCCAGTACAGGCCCGGGGCCAACGTCCTGACTTTC.

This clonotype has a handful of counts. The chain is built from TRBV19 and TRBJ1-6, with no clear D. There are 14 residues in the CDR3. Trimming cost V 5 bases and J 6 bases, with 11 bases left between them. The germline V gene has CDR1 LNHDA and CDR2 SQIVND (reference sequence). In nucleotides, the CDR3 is TGTGCCAGTAGTTCGTTCGGCAGTAATTCACCCCTCCACTTT. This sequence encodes CASSSFGSNSPLHF.

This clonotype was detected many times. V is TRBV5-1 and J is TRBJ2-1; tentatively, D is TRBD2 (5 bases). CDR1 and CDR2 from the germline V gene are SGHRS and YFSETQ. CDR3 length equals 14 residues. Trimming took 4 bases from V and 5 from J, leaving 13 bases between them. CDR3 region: CASSVYRDNNEQFF. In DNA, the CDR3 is TGCGCCAGCAGCGTCTACCGGGATAACAATGAGCAGTTCTTC.

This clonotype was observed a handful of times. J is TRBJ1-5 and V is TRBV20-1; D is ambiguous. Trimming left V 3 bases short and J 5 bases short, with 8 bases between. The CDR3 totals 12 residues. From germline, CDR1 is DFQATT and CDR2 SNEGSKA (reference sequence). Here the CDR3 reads CSARSGDQPQHF. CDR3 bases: TGCAGTGCTAGGAGTGGGGATCAGCCCCAGCATTTT.

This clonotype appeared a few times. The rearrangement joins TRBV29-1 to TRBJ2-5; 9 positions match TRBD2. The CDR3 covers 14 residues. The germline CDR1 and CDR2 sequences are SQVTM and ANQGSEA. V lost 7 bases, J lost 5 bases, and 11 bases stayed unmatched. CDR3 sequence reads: CSAPGGGGGETQYF. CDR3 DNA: TGCAGCGCCCCAGGTGGCGGGGGGGGCGAGACCCAGTACTTC. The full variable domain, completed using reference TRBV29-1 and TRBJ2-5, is SAVISQKPSRDICQRGTSLTIQCQVDSQVTMMFWYRQQPGQSLTLIATANQGSEATYESGFVIDKFPISRPNLTFSTLTVSNMSPEDSSIYLCSAPGGGGGETQYFGPGTRLLVL.

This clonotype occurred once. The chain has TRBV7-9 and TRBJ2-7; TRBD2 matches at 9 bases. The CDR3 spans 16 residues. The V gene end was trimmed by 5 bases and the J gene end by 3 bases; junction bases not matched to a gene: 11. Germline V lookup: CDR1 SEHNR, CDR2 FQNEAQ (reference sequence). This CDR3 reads CASSPRTSEKVYEQYF. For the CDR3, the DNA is TGTGCCAGCAGCCCACGGACTAGCGAGAAAGTCTACGAGCAGTACTTC.

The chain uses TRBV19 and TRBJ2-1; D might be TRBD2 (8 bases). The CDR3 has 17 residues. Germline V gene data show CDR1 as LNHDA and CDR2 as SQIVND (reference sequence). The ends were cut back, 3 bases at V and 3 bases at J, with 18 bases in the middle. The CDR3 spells CASSIREGANIYNEQFF. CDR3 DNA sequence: TGTGCCAGTAGTATCCGGGAGGGGGCTAATATCTACAATGAGCAGTTCTTC.

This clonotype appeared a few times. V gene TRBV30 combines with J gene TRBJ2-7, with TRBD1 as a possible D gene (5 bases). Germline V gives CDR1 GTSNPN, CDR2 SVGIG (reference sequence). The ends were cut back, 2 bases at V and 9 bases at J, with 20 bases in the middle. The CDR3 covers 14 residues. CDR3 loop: CAWSKSQGNAWQYF. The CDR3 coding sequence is TGTGCCTGGAGTAAGAGTCAGGGTAACGCATGGCAGTACTTC. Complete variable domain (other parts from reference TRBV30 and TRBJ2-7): SQTIHQWPATLVQPVGSPLSLECTVEGTSNPNLYWYRQAAGRGLQLLFYSVGIGQISSEVPQNLSASRPQDRQFILSSKKLLLSDSGFYLCAWSKSQGNAWQYFGPGTRLTVT.

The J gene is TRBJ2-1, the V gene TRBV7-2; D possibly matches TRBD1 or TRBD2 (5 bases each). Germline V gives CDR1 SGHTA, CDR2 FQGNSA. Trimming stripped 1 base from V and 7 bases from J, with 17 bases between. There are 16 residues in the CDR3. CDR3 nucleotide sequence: TGTGCCAGCAGCTTAGTAGCCTCCGGGACGTCGAATGAGCAGTTCTTC. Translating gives CASSLVASGTSNEQFF.

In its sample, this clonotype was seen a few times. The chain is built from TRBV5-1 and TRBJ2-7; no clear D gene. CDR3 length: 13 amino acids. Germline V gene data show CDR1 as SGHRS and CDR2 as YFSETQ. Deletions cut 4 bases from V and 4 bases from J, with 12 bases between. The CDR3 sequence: CASSPPEAYEQYF. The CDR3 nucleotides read TGCGCCAGCAGCCCTCCGGAAGCATACGAGCAGTACTTC. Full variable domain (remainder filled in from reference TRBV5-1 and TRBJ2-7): KAGVTQTPRYLIKTRGQQVTLSCSPISGHRSVSWYQQTPGQGLQFLFEYFSETQRNKGNFPGRFSGRQFSNSRSEMNVSTLELGDSALYLCASSPPEAYEQYFGPGTRLTVT.

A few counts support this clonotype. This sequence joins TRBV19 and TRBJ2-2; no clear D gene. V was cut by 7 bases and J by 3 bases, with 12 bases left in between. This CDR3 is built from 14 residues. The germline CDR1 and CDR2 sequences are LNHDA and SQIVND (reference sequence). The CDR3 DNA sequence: TGTGCCAGTACCCCCGACTTTTACACCGGGGAGCTGTTTTTT. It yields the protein CASTPDFYTGELFF.

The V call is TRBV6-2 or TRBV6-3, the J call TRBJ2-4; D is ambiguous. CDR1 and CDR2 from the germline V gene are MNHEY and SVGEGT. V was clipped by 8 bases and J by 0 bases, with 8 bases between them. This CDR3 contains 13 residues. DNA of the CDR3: TGTGCCAGCGGGGAACTAGCCAAAAACATTCAGTACTTC. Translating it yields CASGELAKNIQYF.

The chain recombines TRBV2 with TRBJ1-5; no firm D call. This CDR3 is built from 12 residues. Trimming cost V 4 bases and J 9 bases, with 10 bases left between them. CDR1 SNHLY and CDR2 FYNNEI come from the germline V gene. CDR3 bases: TGTGCCAGCAGTGGCCAAGTGGGGCCCCAGCATTTT. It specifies CASSGQVGPQHF.

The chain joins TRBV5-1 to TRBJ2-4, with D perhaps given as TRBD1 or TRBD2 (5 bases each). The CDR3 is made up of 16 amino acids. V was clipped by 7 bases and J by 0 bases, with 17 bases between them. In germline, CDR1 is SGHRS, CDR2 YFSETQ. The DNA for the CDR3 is TGCGCCAGCTGCGAGGGGACGACACCAGCCAAAAACATTCAGTACTTC. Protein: CASCEGTTPAKNIQYF.